Shown below are 4 T cell receptor beta chains from a single sample sequenced in a study of Ad26.COV2.S vaccination and SARS-CoV-2 variants. Profiled with immunoSEQ multiplex PCR; TCRdb holds only in-frame clones, not every one. This repertoire shows 350,000 to 450,000 clones, around 87% found once; its top ten account for approximately 3.6%. Treatment in this sample: about 20 received Ad26.COV2.S at low or high dose, single or two shots; 5 received placebo; per-sample allocation not given. Sampling happened 63 days after the first vaccine or placebo injection. The sequenced sample was peripheral blood, obtained in a trial of Ad26.COV2.S vaccine versus placebo. The receptors were sampled from a person aged 18-65 years who received the Ad26.COV2.S COVID-19 vaccine or a placebo.

The chain combines TRBV7-2 with TRBJ1-6; D not certain. V was pared by 7 bases and J by 10 bases, with 14 bases between. The CDR3 extends over 13 amino acids. Germline V lookup: CDR1 SGHTA, CDR2 FQGNSA. The CDR3: CASTTSPGSPLHF. The CDR3 DNA is TGTGCCAGCACCACCTCGCCGGGGTCACCCCTCCACTTT.

V is TRBV7-9 and J is TRBJ2-7, with 11 bases identical to TRBD2. The V gene end was trimmed by 3 bases and the J gene end by 4 bases; junction bases not matched to a gene: 8. Germline V gene sequence: CDR1 SEHNR, CDR2 FQNEAQ (reference sequence). The CDR3 runs to 16 residues. Written as DNA, the CDR3 is TGTGCCAGCAGCTTCACCCTAGCGGGGGGCAAGTACGAGCAGTACTTC. It specifies CASSFTLAGGKYEQYF.

The chain links TRBV19 to TRBJ1-4, with unresolved D. Germline V gene data show CDR1 as LNHDA and CDR2 as SQIVND (reference sequence). V was cut by 6 bases and J by 4 bases, with 12 bases left in between. The CDR3 has 14 amino acids. The CDR3 loop is CASRPPGVNEKLFF. The CDR3, as DNA: TGTGCCAGTAGACCCCCCGGAGTTAATGAAAAACTGTTTTTT. Looking up the rest from reference TRBV19 and TRBJ1-4 gives the full variable domain: DGGITQSPKYLFRKEGQNVTLSCEQNLNHDAMYWYRQDPGQGLRLIYYSQIVNDFQKGDIAEGYSVSREKKESFPLTVTSAQKNPTAFYLCASRPPGVNEKLFFGSGTQLSVL.

The rearrangement links TRBV3-1 (or the pseudogene TRBV3-2) to TRBJ2-1; the D is unclear. The CDR3 contains 12 residues. Trimming shortened V by 6 bases and J by 5 bases, and 8 bases separated the two germline ends. CDR1 is LGHDT, CDR2 YNNKEL, per germline (reference sequence). The CDR3 protein is CASRHFNNEQFF. The CDR3 DNA reads TGTGCCAGCAGGCATTTTAACAATGAGCAGTTCTTC.